This TCR beta chain was documented in a study of blood T cell repertoires in COVID-19. Study in general: T cells, B-cell-depleted T cells, or PBMCs supplied cDNA or gDNA.

Per the germline V gene, CDR1 is ENHRY and CDR2 is SYGVKD. The V and J ends lost 5 bases and 8 bases, in that order; junction bases with no gene match: 9. The CDR3 loop spans 14 amino acids. Methods used by the authors: Amplification of reference gene primers was used by the study to estimate nucleated cell counts. Method: immunoSEQ multiplex PCR; TCRdb's copy keeps in-frame clones and lacks some. The V and J calls and the clone size are those of that table, but D and trimming were determined from the DNA. The sample holds 250,000 to 350,000 clones; about 91% are singletons and the top ten take 6.9%.

The V gene is TRBV10-3, the J gene TRBJ1-2, with 9 bases aligning to TRBD1. Sequenced: peripheral blood. The receptor's source is a woman between 25 and 40 years old who had recovered from COVID-19. The CDR3 DNA is TGTGCCATCAGTAAGGGACAGGGCGGATACGGCTACACCTTC. It codes for CAISKGQGGYGYTF.